Described below is a single T cell receptor beta chain sequence and its context. This entry is derived from a study of blood T cell repertoires in COVID-19. Overall study context: COVID-19 samples from acute and convalescent phases originated in the United States, Italy and Spain. The analysed material was cDNA or gDNA that came from T cells, B-cell-depleted T cells, or PBMCs.

Germline V lookup: CDR1 SQVTM, CDR2 ANQGSEA. V was clipped by 6 bases and J by 2 bases; unmatched bases: 4. This CDR3 is 13 amino acids long. Authors' data handling: Amplification with reference gene primers provided the estimates of nucleated cell counts. Sequencing used immunoSEQ multiplex PCR; TCRdb keeps in-frame clones, though not all of them. The V and J calls and clone size were taken over from that table, and D and trimming were inferred from the DNA. The table lists fewer than 85,000 clones, about 83% of them singletons. The sequence was obtained from a man in his sixties with acute or convalescent COVID-19. The chain uses TRBV29-1 and TRBJ1-2; 9 positions agree with TRBD1. Sequenced: peripheral blood. CDR3 bases: TGCAGCGTGGCCACAGGGGGCAACTATGGCTACACCTTC. It is translated as CSVATGGNYGYTF. The variable domain in full, completed from reference TRBV29-1 and TRBJ1-2, reads SAVISQKPSRDICQRGTSLTIQCQVDSQVTMMFWYRQQPGQSLTLIATANQGSEATYESGFVIDKFPISRPNLTFSTLTVSNMSPEDSSIYLCSVATGGNYGYTFGSGTRLTVV.